The next 2 T cell receptor beta chains were all read from a single sample in a study of read filtering for tumor transcriptome and immune sequencing. This library used 300 to 450 ng RNA and molecular barcoded adaptors spanning alpha/delta and beta/gamma chains. TCRdb re-called the reads through MiXCR, storing one row per CDR3 protein. The sample holds 100,000 to 150,000 distinct CDR3 sequences, roughly 13% seen once. The source material was a population of CD138-negative cells sorted from bone marrow. Receptor source: a donor aged 40 or older with multiple myeloma.

This chain connects TRBV7-2 to TRBJ2-5; 9 bases line up with TRBD1. V was clipped by 5 bases and J by 3 bases; unmatched bases: 4. CDR1 is SGHTA and CDR2 is FQGNSA in the germline V gene. The CDR3 is made up of 14 amino acids. The CDR3 nucleotides read TGTGCCAGCAGCACCCGACAGGGGGAAGAGACCCAGTACTTC. It translates to CASSTRQGEETQYF.

This clonotype came up many times. Here the CDR3 reads CASSAGTGALRHIGANVLTF. CDR3 in DNA: TGTGCCAGTAGTGCCGGGACAGGGGCACTAAGGCACATTGGGGCCAACGTCCTGACTTTC. The chain carries TRBV19 and TRBJ2-6; 10 bases line up with TRBD1. Germline CDR1 and CDR2: LNHDA and SQIVND (reference sequence). J gave up 3 bases and V 5 bases, and 16 bases lay outside the gene matches. CDR3 length: 20 residues.